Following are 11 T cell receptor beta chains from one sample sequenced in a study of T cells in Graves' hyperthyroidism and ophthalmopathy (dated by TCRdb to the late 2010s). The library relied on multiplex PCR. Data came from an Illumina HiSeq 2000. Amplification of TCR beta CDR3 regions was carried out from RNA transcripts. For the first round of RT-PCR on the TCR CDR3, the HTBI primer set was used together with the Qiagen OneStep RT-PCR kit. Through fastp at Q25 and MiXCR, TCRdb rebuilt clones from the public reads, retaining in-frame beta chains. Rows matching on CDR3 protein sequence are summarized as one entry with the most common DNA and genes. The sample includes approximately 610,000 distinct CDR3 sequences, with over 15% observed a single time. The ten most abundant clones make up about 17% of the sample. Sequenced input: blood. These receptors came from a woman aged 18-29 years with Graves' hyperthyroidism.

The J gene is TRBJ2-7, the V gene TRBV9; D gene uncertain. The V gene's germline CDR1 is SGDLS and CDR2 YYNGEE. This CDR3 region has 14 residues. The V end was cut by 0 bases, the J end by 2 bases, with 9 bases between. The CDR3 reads CASSVDPGAYEQYF. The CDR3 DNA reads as TGTGCCAGCAGCGTAGATCCAGGCGCCTACGAGCAGTACTTC.

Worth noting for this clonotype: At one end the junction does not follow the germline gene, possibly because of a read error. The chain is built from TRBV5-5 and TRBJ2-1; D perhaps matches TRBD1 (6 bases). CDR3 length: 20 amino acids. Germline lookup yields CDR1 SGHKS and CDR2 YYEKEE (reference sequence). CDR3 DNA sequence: TGCGCCAGCAGCATTAGACAGGTCCCTGGGGTAGCCGGCTCCTACAATGAGCAGTTCTTC. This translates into CASSIRQVPGVAGSYNEQFF.

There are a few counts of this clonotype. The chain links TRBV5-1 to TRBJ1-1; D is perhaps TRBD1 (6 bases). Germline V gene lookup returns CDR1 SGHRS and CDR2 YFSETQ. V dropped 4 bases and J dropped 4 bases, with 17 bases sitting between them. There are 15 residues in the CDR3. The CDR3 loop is CASSPSSRGGTEAFF. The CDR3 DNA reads TGCGCCAGCAGCCCCTCCAGCAGGGGCGGCACTGAAGCTTTCTTT.

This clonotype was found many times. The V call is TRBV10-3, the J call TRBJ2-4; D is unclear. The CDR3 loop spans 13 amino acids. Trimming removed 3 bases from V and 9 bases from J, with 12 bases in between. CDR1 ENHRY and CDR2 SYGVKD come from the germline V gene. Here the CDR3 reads CAISEGPSSIQYF. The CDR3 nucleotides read TGTGCCATCAGTGAAGGGCCATCGAGCATTCAGTACTTC.

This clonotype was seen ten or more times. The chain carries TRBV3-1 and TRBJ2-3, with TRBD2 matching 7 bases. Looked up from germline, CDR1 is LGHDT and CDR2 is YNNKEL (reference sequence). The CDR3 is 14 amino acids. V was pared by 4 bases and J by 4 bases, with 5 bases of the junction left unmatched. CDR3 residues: CASSPSGPPDTQYF. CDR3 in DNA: TGTGCCAGCAGCCCTAGCGGACCCCCAGATACGCAGTATTTT.

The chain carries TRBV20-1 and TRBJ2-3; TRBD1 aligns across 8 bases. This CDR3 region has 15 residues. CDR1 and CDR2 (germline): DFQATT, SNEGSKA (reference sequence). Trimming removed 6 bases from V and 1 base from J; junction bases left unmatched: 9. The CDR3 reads CSASDRGRGTDTQYF. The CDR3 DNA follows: TGCAGTGCGAGTGACAGGGGAAGGGGCACAGATACGCAGTATTTT.

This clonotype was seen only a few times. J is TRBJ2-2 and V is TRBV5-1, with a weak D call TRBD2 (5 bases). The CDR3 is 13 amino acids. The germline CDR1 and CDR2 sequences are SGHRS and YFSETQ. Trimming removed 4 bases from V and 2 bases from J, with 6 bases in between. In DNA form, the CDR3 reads TGCGCCAGCAGCCGGGAAAACACCGGGGAGCTGTTTTTT. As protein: CASSRENTGELFF.

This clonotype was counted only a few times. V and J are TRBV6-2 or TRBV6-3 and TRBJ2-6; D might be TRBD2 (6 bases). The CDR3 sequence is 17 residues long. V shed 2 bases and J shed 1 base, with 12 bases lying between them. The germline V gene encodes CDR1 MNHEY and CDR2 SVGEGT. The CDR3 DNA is TGTGCCAGCAGTTACGTCGCGGGGCTATCTGGGGCCAACGTCCTGACTTTC. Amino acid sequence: CASSYVAGLSGANVLTF.

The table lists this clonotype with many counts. The CDR3 spells CAWRGRQGWTEAFF. The CDR3, as DNA: TGTGCCTGGAGGGGCCGACAGGGTTGGACTGAAGCTTTCTTT. The genes are TRBV30 and TRBJ1-1; 7 bases agree with TRBD1. The CDR3 sequence is 14 residues long. J gave up 5 bases and V 3 bases, and 9 bases lay outside the gene matches. Germline V gene data show CDR1 as GTSNPN and CDR2 as SVGIG (reference sequence).

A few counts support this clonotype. The CDR3 loop is CASSGQGRPTYEQYF. CDR3 nucleotide sequence: TGTGCCAGCTCAGGACAAGGGAGGCCAACCTACGAGCAGTACTTC. The chain uses TRBV18 and TRBJ2-7, with D possibly TRBD2 on 6 matching bases. Trimming stripped 5 bases from V and 2 bases from J, with 16 bases between. Germline loops: CDR1 KGHSH, CDR2 LQKENI. The CDR3 is 15 amino acids. Looking up the rest from reference TRBV18 and TRBJ2-7 gives the full variable domain: NAGVMQNPRHLVRRRGQEARLRCSPMKGHSHVYWYRQLPEEGLKFMVYLQKENIIDESGMPKERFSAEFPKEGPSILRIQQVVRGDSAAYFCASSGQGRPTYEQYFGPGTRLTVT.

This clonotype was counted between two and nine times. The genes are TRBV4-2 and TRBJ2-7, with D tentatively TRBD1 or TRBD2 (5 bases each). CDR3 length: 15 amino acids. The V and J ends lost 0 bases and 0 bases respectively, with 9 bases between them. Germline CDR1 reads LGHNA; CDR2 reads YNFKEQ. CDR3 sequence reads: CASSQEGVASYEQYF. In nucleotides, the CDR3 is TGTGCCAGCAGCCAAGAGGGGGTAGCCTCCTACGAGCAGTACTTC.